This is a list of T cell receptor beta chains from one sample in a study of T cells in Graves' hyperthyroidism and ophthalmopathy. TCRdb passed the multiplex PCR reads through MiXCR, listing each CDR3 protein once. This sample has approximately 610,000 distinct CDR3 sequences, with 16% found just once. Specimen: blood. Receptors originate from a young woman with Graves' hyperthyroidism. The CDR3 runs from the conserved cysteine through the conserved F or W. The D gene is left open where the match is weak. Clone size is shown for a subset of rows, as once, few, many or a class of expanded clone.

>TRBD1|TRBV29-1|few|TRBJ2-1
TGCAGCGTTGAAGATACGACTGGGGTTCAGGGGGTAGCCTACAATGAGCAGTTCTTC
CSVEDTTGVQGVAYNEQFF
>NA|TRBV5-6|few|TRBJ2-3
TGTGCCAGCAGCAGACCGGGACGTATGATTACAGATACGCAGTATTTT
CASSRPGRMITDTQYF
>TRBD2|TRBV11-3|NA|TRBJ2-1
TGTGCCAGCAGCCCCACTAGCGGGAGAAATAATGAGCAGTTCTTC
CASSPTSGRNNEQFF
>TRBD2|TRBV30|many|TRBJ2-2
TGTGCCTGGAGTGTAGTGGGGAGGGACACCGGGGAGCTGTTTTTT
CAWSVVGRDTGELFF
>NA|TRBV12-5|many|TRBJ2-3
TGTGCTAGTGGTTCCGGTCGGAGGGGACCCACAGATACGCAGTATTTT
CASGSGRRGPTDTQYF
>NA|TRBV7-9|few|TRBJ2-3
TGTGCCAGCAGCTTAGTCGTGGGGGATACGCAGTATTTT
CASSLVVGDTQYF
>NA|TRBV12-3/TRBV12-4|few|TRBJ1-3
TGTGCCAGCAGTTTAGGGACAAGTGGGGACACCATATATTTT
CASSLGTSGDTIYF
>TRBD2|TRBV20-1|NA|TRBJ2-7
TGCAGTGCTAGAGCTAGCGGGTACGAGCAGTACTTC
CSARASGYEQYF
>TRBD2|TRBV2|many|TRBJ2-7
TGTGCCAGCAGTGAGGTAGCGGGAGCCTACGAGCAGTACTTC
CASSEVAGAYEQYF
>NA|TRBV2|few|TRBJ1-6
TGTGCCAGCAGTGCAAGACTGATCCTCTCCTATAATTCACCCCTCCACTTT
CASSARLILSYNSPLHF
>NA|TRBV12-3/TRBV12-4|few|TRBJ2-7
TGTGCCAGCAGTTTAAGTAGCGGCCCATACGAGCAGTACTTC
CASSLSSGPYEQYF
>NA|TRBV5-1|NA|TRBJ1-3
TGCGCCAGCAGCTTGGGGCTGTTCGTCTCTGGAAACACCATATATTTT
CASSLGLFVSGNTIYF
>NA|TRBV5-1|NA|TRBJ2-7
TGCGCCAGCAGCTTGACTCCAGGGATGAGGAACTACGAGCAGTACTTC
CASSLTPGMRNYEQYF
>NA|TRBV28|NA|TRBJ1-2
TGTGCCAGCAGTACTTCACAGGGTTATAACTATGGCTACACCTTC
CASSTSQGYNYGYTF
>NA|TRBV20-1|many|TRBJ2-1
TGCAGTGCTAGAGATCAGGGATGGGAACAGTTCTTC
CSARDQGWEQFF
>NA|TRBV20-1|NA|TRBJ1-3
TGCAGTGCTAGAGCCCTTGGACAGCTCCACAAAACCTCTGGAAACACCATATATTTT
CSARALGQLHKTSGNTIYF
>NA|TRBV6-1|many|TRBJ2-3
TGTGCCATTGCGCAGGGGAAGGGGGGTTCTGGCACAGATACGCAGTATTTT
CAIAQGKGGSGTDTQYF
>NA|TRBV6-6|many|TRBJ2-4
TGTGCCAGCAGTTACTCAGAAAGGGGAAACATTCAGTACTTC
CASSYSERGNIQYF
>NA|TRBV4-2|NA|TRBJ2-1
TGTGCCAGCAGCCAAGGGGGCGAAAGACATCGGGGTGAGCAGTTCTTC
CASSQGGERHRGEQFF
>TRBD2|TRBV27|NA|TRBJ2-7
TGTGCCAGCAGCCTAGAACTAGCGGGAGAAGGATACGAGCAGTACTTC
CASSLELAGEGYEQYF
>NA|TRBV11-2|NA|TRBJ1-1
TGTGCCAGCAGGTTCCTGCAGACCAGAGCTTTCTTT
CASRFLQTRAFF
>NA|TRBV14|NA|TRBJ2-2
TGTACCAGCAGCCAAGATAGGTCCGGGGAGCTGTTTTTT
CTSSQDRSGELFF
>TRBD2|TRBV7-2|NA|TRBJ2-5
TGTGCCAGCAGCTTAGGAATTCTTACGCGGGAGAGGAGGACCCAGTACTTC
CASSLGILTRERRTQYF
>NA|TRBV13|many|TRBJ1-1
TGTGCCAGCAGCGAGATAGGACAAATGAACACTGAAGCTTTCTTT
CASSEIGQMNTEAFF
>TRBD2|TRBV11-3|many|TRBJ2-1
TGTGCCAGCAGCTCCGGGACTAGCGGGGGGAGTGGCAATGAGCAGTTCTTC
CASSSGTSGGSGNEQFF
>TRBD1|TRBV12-3/TRBV12-4|NA|TRBJ1-4
TGTGCCAGCAGTCCACGACAGGGTCCGAATGAAAAACTGTTTTTT
CASSPRQGPNEKLFF
>TRBD2|TRBV29-1|NA|TRBJ2-1
TGCAGTATCCTCCCCGGTAGCGGGGGGGCCGGTGAGCAGTTCTTC
CSILPGSGGAGEQFF
>NA|TRBV28|many|TRBJ2-5
TGTGCCATCAGGGGGCCTAGCGGGAACCAAGAGACCCAGTACTTC
CAIRGPSGNQETQYF
>NA|TRBV28|few|TRBJ1-5
TGTGCCAGCAGTAGGGACACCACCAATCAGCCCCAGCATTTT
CASSRDTTNQPQHF
>TRBD1|TRBV3-1|many|TRBJ1-2
TGTGCCAGCAGCCAGGTCCCGGGACAGGGGACTTACTATGGCTACACCTTC
CASSQVPGQGTYYGYTF
>NA|TRBV19|few|TRBJ2-1
TGTGCCAGTAGTGGTCGTGAAGCTGGAGTAGTCGATGAGCAGTTCTTC
CASSGREAGVVDEQFF
>TRBD1|TRBV10-3|NA|TRBJ1-1
TGTGCCATCAGTGGGGCGGGACAGGGCACTGAAGCTTTCTTT
CAISGAGQGTEAFF
>NA|TRBV4-1|many|TRBJ1-1
TGCGCCAGCCGGGGGGTCTTTAACACTGAAGCTTTCTTT
CASRGVFNTEAFF
>TRBD1|TRBV18|many|TRBJ1-2
TGTGCCAGCTCATCAGGGGGAGATGGCTACACCTTC
CASSSGGDGYTF
>NA|TRBV10-3|few|TRBJ2-3
TGTGCCATCACTCAGCCAAACACAGATACGCAGTATTTT
CAITQPNTDTQYF
>NA|TRBV2|NA|TRBJ1-3
TGTGCCAGCAGTCGGACGGATCTCACCTCTGGAAACACCATATATTTT
CASSRTDLTSGNTIYF
>NA|TRBV20-1|few|TRBJ2-7
TGCAGTGCTAATGCCTGGTCCTACGAGCAGTACTTC
CSANAWSYEQYF
>NA|TRBV20-1|NA|TRBJ2-5
TGCAGTGCTAGCCCCTTCGGGGGAGACGAGACCCAGTACTTC
CSASPFGGDETQYF
>TRBD2|TRBV28|many|TRBJ2-7
TGTGCCAGCAGACTAGCGATTCAGAGCTCCTACGAGCAGTACTTC
CASRLAIQSSYEQYF
>TRBD1|TRBV4-1|NA|TRBJ1-6
TGCGCCAGCAGCCCTCACAGGGGCAGCTCCTATAATTCACCCCTCCACTTT
CASSPHRGSSYNSPLHF
>NA|TRBV20-1|many|TRBJ2-1
TGCAGTGCTAGAGAATCGGAGAGTGAGCAGTTCTTC
CSARESESEQFF
>NA|TRBV20-1|many|TRBJ1-5
TGCAGTGCTAGAGAGGGGAGCAATCAGCCCCAGCATTTT
CSAREGSNQPQHF
>NA|TRBV7-3|few|TRBJ2-2
TGTGCCAGCAGCCCCGGAGGGACGAACACCGGGGAGCTGTTTTTT
CASSPGGTNTGELFF
>NA|TRBV11-2|many|TRBJ2-1
TGTGCCAGCAGCCCGAACTACAATGAGCAGTTCTTC
CASSPNYNEQFF
>NA|TRBV2|many|TRBJ1-6
TGTGCCAGCAGGAGGGCAGATAATTCACCCCTCCACTTT
CASRRADNSPLHF
>NA|TRBV3-1|many|TRBJ2-1
TGTGCCAGCAGCCCCTACCGGGACCCCTACAATGAGCAGTTCTTC
CASSPYRDPYNEQFF
>TRBD1|TRBV29-1|few|TRBJ2-7
TGCAGCGTTTTGGGGACAGGGGGCTCCGAGCAGTACTTC
CSVLGTGGSEQYF
>TRBD1|TRBV27|many|TRBJ2-5
TGTGCCAGCAGTCCCCCGGACAGGGAAGAGACCCAGTACTTC
CASSPPDREETQYF
>NA|TRBV14|NA|TRBJ2-2
TGTGCCAGCAGCCACATGGACGGAGCCTCGATCTCTGGCGGGGAGCTGTTTTTT
CASSHMDGASISGGELFF
>NA|TRBV5-1|few|TRBJ2-7
TGCGCCAGCAGCTTGTTGGTAGCCTACGAGCAGTACTTC
CASSLLVAYEQYF